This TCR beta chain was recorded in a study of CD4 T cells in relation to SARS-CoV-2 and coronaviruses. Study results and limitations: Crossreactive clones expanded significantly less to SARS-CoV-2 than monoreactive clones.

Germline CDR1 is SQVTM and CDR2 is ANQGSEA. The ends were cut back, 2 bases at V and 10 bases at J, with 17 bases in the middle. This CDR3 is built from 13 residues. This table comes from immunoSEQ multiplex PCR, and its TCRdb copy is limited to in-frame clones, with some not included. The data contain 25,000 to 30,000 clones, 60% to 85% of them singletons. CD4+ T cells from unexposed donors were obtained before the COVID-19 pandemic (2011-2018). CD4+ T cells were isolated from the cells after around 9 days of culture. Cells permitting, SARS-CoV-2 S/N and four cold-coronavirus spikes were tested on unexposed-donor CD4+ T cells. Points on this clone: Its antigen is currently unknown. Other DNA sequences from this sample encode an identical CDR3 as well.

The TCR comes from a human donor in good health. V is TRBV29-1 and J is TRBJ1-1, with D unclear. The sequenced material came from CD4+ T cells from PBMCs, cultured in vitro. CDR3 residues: CSVEHSQGGAAFF. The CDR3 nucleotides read TGCAGCGTTGAACACTCACAAGGTGGAGCAGCTTTCTTT.